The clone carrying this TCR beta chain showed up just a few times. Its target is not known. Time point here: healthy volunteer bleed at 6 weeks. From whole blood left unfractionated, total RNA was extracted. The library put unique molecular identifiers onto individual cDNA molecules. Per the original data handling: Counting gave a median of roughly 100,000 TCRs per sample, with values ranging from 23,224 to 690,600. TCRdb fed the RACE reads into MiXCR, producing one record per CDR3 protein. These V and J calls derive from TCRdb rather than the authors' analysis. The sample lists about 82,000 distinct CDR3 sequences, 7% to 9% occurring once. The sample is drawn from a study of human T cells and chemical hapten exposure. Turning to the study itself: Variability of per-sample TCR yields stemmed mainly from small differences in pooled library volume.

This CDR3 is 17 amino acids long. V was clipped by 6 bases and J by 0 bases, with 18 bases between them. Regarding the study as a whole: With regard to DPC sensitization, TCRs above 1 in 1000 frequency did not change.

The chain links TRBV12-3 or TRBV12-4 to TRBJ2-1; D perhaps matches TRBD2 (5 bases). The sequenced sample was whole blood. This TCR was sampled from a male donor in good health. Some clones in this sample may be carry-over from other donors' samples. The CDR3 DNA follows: TGTGCCAGCAGCTTTGGCCGGGAAAGCTACTCCTACAATGAGCAGTTCTTC. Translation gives CASSFGRESYSYNEQFF.